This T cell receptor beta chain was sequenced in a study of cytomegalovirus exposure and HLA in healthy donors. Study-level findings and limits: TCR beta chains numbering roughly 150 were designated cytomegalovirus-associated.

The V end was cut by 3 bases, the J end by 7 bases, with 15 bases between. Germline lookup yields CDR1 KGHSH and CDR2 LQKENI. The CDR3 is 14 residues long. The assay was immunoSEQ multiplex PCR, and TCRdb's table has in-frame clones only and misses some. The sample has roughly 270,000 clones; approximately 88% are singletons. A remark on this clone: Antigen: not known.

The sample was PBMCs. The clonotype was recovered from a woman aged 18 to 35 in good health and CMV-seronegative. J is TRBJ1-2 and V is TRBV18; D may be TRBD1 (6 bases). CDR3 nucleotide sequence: TGTGCCAGCTCACCGTGGCAGGGGAAAGGTGGCTACACCTTC. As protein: CASSPWQGKGGYTF.